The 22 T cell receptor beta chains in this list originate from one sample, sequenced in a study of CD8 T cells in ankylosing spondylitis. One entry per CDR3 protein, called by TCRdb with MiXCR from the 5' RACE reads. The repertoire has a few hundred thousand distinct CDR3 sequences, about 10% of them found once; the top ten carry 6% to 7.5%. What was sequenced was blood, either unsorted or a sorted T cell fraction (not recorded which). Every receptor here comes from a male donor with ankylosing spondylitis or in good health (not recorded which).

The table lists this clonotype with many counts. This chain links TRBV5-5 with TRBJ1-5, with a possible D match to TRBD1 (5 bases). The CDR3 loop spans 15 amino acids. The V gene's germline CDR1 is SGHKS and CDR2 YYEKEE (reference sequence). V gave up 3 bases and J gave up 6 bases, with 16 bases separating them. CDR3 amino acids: CASSWTSEGFQPQHF. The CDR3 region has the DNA TGTGCCAGCAGCTGGACCTCTGAGGGGTTTCAGCCCCAGCATTTT.

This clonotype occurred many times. The CDR3 is CASSGVDPYEQYF. In DNA, the CDR3 is TGCGCCAGCAGCGGTGTAGATCCTTACGAGCAGTACTTC. This chain links TRBV5-1 with TRBJ2-7; D gene unclear. V was shortened by 4 bases and J by 4 bases, with 12 bases between the two germline ends. CDR1 SGHRS and CDR2 YFSETQ come from the germline V gene. This CDR3 is 13 amino acids long. Together with reference TRBV5-1 and TRBJ2-7, the CDR3 gives the full variable domain: KAGVTQTPRYLIKTRGQQVTLSCSPISGHRSVSWYQQTPGQGLQFLFEYFSETQRNKGNFPGRFSGRQFSNSRSEMNVSTLELGDSALYLCASSGVDPYEQYFGPGTRLTVT.

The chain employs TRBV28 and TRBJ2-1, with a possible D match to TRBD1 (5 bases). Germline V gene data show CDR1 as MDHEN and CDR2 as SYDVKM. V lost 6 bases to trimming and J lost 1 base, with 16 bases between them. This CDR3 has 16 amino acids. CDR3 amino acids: CASRPTSDSSYNEQFF. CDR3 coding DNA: TGTGCCAGCAGACCGACCAGTGACAGTTCCTACAATGAGCAGTTCTTC.

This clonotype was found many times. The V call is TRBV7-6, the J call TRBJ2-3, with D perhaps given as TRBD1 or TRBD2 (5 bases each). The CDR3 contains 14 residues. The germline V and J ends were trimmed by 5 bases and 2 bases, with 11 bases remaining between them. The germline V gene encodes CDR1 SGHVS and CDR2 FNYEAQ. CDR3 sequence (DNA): TGTGCCAGCAGCCCGGCCGGGACCACAGATACGCAGTATTTT. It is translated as CASSPAGTTDTQYF.

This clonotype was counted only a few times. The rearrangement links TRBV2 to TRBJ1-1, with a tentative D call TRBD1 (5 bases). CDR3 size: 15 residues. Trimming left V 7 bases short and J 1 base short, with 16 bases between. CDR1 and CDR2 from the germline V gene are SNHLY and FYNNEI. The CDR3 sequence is CASTVSGGSNTEAFF. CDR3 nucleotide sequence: TGTGCCAGCACCGTGAGTGGGGGATCGAACACTGAAGCTTTCTTT.

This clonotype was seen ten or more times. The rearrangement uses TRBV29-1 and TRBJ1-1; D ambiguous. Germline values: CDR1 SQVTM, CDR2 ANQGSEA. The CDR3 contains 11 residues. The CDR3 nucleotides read TGCAGTGTCAAGGTCAACACTGAAGCTTTCTTT. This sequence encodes CSVKVNTEAFF.

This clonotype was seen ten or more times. The CDR3 sequence is CASSQVEGLVYEQFF. The CDR3 DNA sequence: TGTGCCAGCAGCCAAGTCGAGGGGCTCGTGTATGAGCAGTTCTTC. The V gene is TRBV14, the J gene TRBJ2-1; D is perhaps TRBD1 or TRBD2 (5 bases each). Trimming took off 1 base at V and 8 bases at J, with 15 bases between the two ends. The CDR3 extends over 15 amino acids. The germline V gene has CDR1 SGHDN and CDR2 FVKESK.

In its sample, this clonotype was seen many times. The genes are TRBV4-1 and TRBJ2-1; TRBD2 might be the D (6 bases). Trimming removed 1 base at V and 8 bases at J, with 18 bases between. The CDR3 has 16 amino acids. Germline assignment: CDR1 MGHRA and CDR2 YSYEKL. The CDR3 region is CASSQARLVGSDEQFF. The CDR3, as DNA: TGCGCCAGCAGCCAAGCCAGACTAGTGGGGAGTGATGAGCAGTTCTTC.

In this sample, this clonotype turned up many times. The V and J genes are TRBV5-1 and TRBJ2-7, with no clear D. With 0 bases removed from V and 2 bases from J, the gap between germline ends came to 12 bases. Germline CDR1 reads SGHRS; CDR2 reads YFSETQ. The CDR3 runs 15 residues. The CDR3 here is CASSLALDIPYEQYF. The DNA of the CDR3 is TGCGCCAGCAGCTTGGCCCTAGACATACCCTACGAGCAGTACTTC.

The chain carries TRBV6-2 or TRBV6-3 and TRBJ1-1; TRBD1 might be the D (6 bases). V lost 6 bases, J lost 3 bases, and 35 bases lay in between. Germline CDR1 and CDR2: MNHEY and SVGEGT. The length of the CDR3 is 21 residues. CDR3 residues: CASRITPAGSTPGAQDTEAFF. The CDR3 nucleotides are TGTGCCAGCAGAATAACGCCGGCCGGGTCCACTCCAGGGGCTCAAGACACTGAAGCTTTCTTT.

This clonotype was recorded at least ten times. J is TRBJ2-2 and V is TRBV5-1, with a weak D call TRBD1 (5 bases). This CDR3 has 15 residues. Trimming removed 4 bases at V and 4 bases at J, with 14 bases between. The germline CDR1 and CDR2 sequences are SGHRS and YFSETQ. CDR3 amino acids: CASSPPTVSTGELFF. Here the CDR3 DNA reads TGCGCCAGCAGCCCCCCGACAGTTAGCACCGGGGAGCTGTTTTTT. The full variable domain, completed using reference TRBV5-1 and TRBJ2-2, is KAGVTQTPRYLIKTRGQQVTLSCSPISGHRSVSWYQQTPGQGLQFLFEYFSETQRNKGNFPGRFSGRQFSNSRSEMNVSTLELGDSALYLCASSPPTVSTGELFFGEGSRLTVL.

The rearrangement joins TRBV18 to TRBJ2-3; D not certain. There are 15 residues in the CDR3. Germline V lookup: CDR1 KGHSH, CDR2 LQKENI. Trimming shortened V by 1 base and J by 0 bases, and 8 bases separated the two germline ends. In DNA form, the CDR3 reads TGTGCCAGCTCACCACTCGGATCTAGCACAGATACGCAGTATTTT. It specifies CASSPLGSSTDTQYF.

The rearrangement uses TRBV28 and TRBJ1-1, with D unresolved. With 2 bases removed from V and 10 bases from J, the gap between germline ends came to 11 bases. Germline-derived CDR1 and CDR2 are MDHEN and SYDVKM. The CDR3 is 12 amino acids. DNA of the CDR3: TGTGCCAGCAGTTTAATGGGGAATCGAGCTTTCTTT. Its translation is CASSLMGNRAFF.

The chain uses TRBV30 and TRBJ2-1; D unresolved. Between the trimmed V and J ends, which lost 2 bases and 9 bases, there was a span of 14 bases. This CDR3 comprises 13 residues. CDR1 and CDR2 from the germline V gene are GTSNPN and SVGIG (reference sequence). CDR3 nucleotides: TGTGCCTGGAGTAGAATGAAAGACGGTGAGCAGTTCTTC. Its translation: CAWSRMKDGEQFF.

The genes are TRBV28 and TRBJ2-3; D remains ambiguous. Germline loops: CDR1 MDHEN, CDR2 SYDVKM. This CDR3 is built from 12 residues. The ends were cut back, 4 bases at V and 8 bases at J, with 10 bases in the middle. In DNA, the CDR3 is TGTGCCAGCAGTTATGCTCCGGGTACGCAGTATTTT. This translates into CASSYAPGTQYF.

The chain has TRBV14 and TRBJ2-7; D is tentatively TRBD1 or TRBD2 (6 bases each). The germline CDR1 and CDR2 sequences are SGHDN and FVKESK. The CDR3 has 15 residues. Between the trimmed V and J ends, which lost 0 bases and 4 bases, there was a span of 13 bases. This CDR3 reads CASSQDRGGPYEQYF. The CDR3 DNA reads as TGTGCCAGCAGCCAAGATAGAGGGGGGCCATACGAGCAGTACTTC.

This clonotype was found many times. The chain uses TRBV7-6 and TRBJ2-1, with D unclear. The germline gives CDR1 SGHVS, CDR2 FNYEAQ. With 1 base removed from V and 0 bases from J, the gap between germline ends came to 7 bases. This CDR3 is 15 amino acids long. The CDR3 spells CASSLDAFSYNEQFF. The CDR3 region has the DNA TGTGCCAGCAGCTTAGACGCATTCTCCTACAATGAGCAGTTCTTC.

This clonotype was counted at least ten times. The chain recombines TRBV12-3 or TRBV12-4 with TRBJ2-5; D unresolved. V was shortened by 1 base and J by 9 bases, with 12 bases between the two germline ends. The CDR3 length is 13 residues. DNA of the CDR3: TGTGCCAGCAGTTTAGAACCTGAGTTCCCCCAGTACTTC. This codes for CASSLEPEFPQYF.

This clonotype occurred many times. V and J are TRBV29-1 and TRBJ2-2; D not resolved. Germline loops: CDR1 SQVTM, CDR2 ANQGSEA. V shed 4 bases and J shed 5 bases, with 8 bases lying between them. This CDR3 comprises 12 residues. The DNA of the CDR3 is TGCAGCGTTGGCGGATGGACCGGGGAGCTGTTTTTT. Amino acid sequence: CSVGGWTGELFF.

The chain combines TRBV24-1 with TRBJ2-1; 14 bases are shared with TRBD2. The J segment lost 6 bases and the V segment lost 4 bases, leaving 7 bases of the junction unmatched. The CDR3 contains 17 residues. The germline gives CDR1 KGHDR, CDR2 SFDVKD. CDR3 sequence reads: CATSDPGLAGAGNEQFF. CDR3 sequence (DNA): TGTGCCACCAGTGACCCGGGACTAGCGGGAGCCGGCAATGAGCAGTTCTTC.

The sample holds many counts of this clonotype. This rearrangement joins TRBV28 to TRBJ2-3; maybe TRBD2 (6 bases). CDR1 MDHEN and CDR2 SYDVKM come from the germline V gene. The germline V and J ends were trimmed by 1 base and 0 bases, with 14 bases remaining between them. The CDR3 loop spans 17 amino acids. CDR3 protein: CASSLSIAETSTDTQYF. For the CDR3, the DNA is TGTGCCAGCAGTTTATCCATAGCGGAAACTAGCACAGATACGCAGTATTTT.

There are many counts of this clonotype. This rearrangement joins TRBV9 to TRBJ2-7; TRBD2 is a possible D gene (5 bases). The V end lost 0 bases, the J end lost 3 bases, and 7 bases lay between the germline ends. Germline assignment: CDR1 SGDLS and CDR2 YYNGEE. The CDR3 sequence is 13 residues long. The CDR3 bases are TGTGCCAGCAGCGTAGGGGAGAGCTACGAGCAGTACTTC. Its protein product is CASSVGESYEQYF.